The 5 T cell receptor beta chains below all came from one sample that was sequenced in a study of blood T cell repertoires in COVID-19. The data were produced by immunoSEQ multiplex PCR, yet TCRdb's version contains in-frame clones alone and is incomplete. The sample yields about 120,000 clones, 75% to 90% seen once. The sequencing input was peripheral blood. The receptors were sampled from a man aged 35 to 55 with acute or convalescent COVID-19.

The gene calls are TRBV5-3 and TRBJ1-3; a weak D match, TRBD1 (6 bases). TRBV5-3 is an open reading frame whose function is uncertain. V was pared by 2 bases and J by 4 bases, with 7 bases between. The CDR3 contains 13 residues. The CDR3, as DNA: TGTGCCAGAAGCTTACAGGGCGGAAACACCATATATTTT. Its translation: CARSLQGGNTIYF.

J is TRBJ1-4 and V is TRBV3-1 (or the pseudogene TRBV3-2); 7 bases are shared with TRBD1. Germline V gene lookup returns CDR1 LGHDT and CDR2 YNNKEL (reference sequence). Unmatched junction bases numbered 5, after V lost 4 bases and J lost 3 bases. The CDR3 is 15 residues long. For the CDR3, the DNA is TGTGCCAGCAGCCCCTCAGGGGGAGCTAATGAAAAACTGTTTTTT. Protein: CASSPSGGANEKLFF.

The chain recombines TRBV18 with TRBJ1-2; D is possibly TRBD1 (6 bases). Germline lookup yields CDR1 KGHSH and CDR2 LQKENI. This CDR3 contains 17 residues. V lost 0 bases and J lost 4, with 18 bases in between. CDR3 nucleotides: TGTGCCAGCTCACCACCACAGGGCTGGTCTAGGGGCTATGGCTACACCTTC. This encodes CASSPPQGWSRGYGYTF.

This clone was picked up a small number of times. The V and J genes are TRBV18 and TRBJ1-4; 8 nucleotides align to TRBD1. The germline V gene encodes CDR1 KGHSH and CDR2 LQKENI. Unmatched junction bases numbered 1, after V lost 2 bases and J lost 2 bases. The CDR3 contains 15 residues. The DNA for the CDR3 is TGTGCCAGCTCACCAGCAGGGGGCACTAATGAAAAACTGTTTTTT. As protein: CASSPAGGTNEKLFF.

This sequence joins TRBV6-2 or TRBV6-3 and TRBJ1-4; D remains unclear. The germline gives CDR1 MNHEY, CDR2 SVGEGT. The ends were cut back, 3 bases at V and 4 bases at J, with 3 bases in the middle. The CDR3 has 12 residues. The CDR3 sequence is CASSYLNEKLFF. CDR3 coding DNA: TGTGCCAGCAGTTATCTTAATGAAAAACTGTTTTTT.